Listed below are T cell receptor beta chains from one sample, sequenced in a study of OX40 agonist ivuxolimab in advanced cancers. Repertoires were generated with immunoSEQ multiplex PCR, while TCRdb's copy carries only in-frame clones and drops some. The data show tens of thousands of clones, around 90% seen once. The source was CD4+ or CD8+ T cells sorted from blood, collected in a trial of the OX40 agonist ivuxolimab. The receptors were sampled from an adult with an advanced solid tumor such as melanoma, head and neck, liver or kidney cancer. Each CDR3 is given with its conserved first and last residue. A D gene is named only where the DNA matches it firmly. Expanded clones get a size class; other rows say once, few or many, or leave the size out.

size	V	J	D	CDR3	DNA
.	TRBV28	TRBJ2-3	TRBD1	CASSEGQASDTQYF	TGTGCCAGCAGCGAAGGACAGGCCTCCGATACGCAGTATTTT
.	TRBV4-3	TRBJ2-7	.	CASSQGRGFSYEQYF	TGCGCCAGCAGCCAAGGGAGGGGGTTCTCCTACGAGCAGTACTTC
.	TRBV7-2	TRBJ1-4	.	CASSPWGTNEKLFF	TGTGCCAGCAGCCCCTGGGGGACCAATGAAAAACTGTTTTTT
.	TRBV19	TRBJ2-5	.	CASTTKDGAETQYF	TGTGCCAGTACCACCAAAGACGGGGCAGAGACCCAGTACTTC
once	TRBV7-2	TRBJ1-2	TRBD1	CASSLGQAGYGYTF	TGTGCCAGCAGCCTAGGACAGGCCGGCTATGGCTACACCTTC
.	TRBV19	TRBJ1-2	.	CASSLPGYGYTF	TGTGCCAGTAGTCTCCCTGGGTATGGCTACACCTTC
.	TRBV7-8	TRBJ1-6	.	CASSLDFQNYNSPLHF	TGTGCCAGCAGCTTAGACTTCCAGAACTATAATTCACCCCTCCACTTT
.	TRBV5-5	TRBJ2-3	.	CASSSFLDTQYF	TGTGCCAGCAGCTCGTTCCTAGATACGCAGTATTTT
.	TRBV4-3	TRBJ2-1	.	CASSQGQAAGDRHEQFF	TGCGCCAGCAGCCAAGGACAGGCGGCGGGGGATCGCCATGAGCAGTTCTTC
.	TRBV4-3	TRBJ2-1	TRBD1	CASSQDTDRGMNEQFF	TGCGCCAGCAGCCAAGATACCGACAGGGGTATGAATGAGCAGTTCTTC
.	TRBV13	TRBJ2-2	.	CASSPWGARGNTGELFF	TGTGCCAGCAGCCCCTGGGGGGCTCGGGGGAACACCGGGGAGCTGTTTTTT
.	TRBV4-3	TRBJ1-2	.	CASSQAAEESYGYTF	TGCGCCAGCAGCCAAGCGGCGGAGGAAAGCTATGGCTACACCTTC
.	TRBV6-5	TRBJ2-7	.	CASSFGQSNEQYF	TGTGCCAGCAGTTTCGGACAGAGCAACGAGCAGTACTTC
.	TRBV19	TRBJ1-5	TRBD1	CAANRGQSNQPQHF	TGTGCCGCGAACAGGGGGCAAAGCAATCAGCCCCAGCATTTT
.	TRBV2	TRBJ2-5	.	CASSEGFTRLQETQYF	TGTGCCAGCAGTGAAGGGTTCACCCGGTTACAAGAGACCCAGTACTTC
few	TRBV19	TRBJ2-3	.	CASSPLRGTDTQYF	TGTGCCAGTAGTCCCCTCAGGGGCACAGATACGCAGTATTTT
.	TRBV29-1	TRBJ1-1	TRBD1	CSVIMGQGPEAFF	TGCAGCGTTATAATGGGACAGGGACCTGAAGCTTTCTTT
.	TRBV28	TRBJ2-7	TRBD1	CASSFTGGTYEQYF	TGTGCCAGCAGTTTTACAGGGGGAACCTACGAGCAGTACTTC
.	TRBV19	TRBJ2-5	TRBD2	CASSAGLAGLEETQYF	TGTGCCAGTAGTGCAGGACTAGCGGGCTTGGAAGAGACCCAGTACTTC
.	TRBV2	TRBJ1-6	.	CASQGYNSPLHF	TGTGCCAGCCAGGGTTATAATTCACCCCTCCACTTT
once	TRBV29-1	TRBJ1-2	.	CSVAGDYGYTF	TGCAGCGTCGCAGGGGACTATGGCTACACCTTC
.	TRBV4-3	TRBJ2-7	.	CASSQAAGGPYEQYF	TGCGCCAGCAGCCAAGCGGCAGGGGGGCCCTACGAGCAGTACTTC
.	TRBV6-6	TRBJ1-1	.	CASSYSRNTEAFF	TGTGCCAGCAGTTACTCGCGGAACACTGAAGCTTTCTTT
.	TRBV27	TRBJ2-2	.	CASSFGRGTGELFF	TGTGCCAGCAGTTTTGGCAGGGGAACCGGGGAGCTGTTTTTT
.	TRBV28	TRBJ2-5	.	CAIEKGGALQETQYF	TGTGCCATCGAAAAGGGGGGGGCCCTCCAAGAGACCCAGTACTTC
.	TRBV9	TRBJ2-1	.	CASSGYNEQFF	TGTGCCAGCAGCGGATATAATGAGCAGTTCTTC
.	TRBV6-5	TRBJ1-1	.	CASSSASFTGAEGAFF	TGTGCCAGCAGTTCAGCTAGTTTTACAGGAGCCGAAGGAGCTTTCTTT
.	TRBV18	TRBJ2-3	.	CASSPVAGRGSDTQYF	TGTGCCAGCTCACCGGTAGCAGGTCGAGGGTCAGATACGCAGTATTTT
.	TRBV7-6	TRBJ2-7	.	CASSEGLSGYEQYF	TGTGCCAGCAGCGAGGGACTCAGCGGCTACGAGCAGTACTTC
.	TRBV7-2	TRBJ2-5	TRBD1	CASSPGQMYQETQYF	TGTGCCAGCAGCCCGGGACAGATGTACCAAGAGACCCAGTACTTC
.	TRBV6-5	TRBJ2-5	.	CASSSPGERYQETQYF	TGTGCCAGCAGTTCCCCCGGGGAGCGGTACCAAGAGACCCAGTACTTC
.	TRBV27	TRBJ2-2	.	CASRQANTGELFF	TGTGCCAGCAGACAGGCGAACACCGGGGAGCTGTTTTTT
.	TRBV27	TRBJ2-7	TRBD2	CASSPSSGLGREEQYF	TGTGCCAGCAGTCCTTCTAGCGGGCTTGGGAGGGAAGAGCAGTACTTC